This TCR beta chain was captured by sequencing in a study of blood T cell repertoires in COVID-19. Across the study: Samples representing acute and convalescent COVID-19 were sourced from the United States, Italy and Spain.

CDR1 and CDR2 from the germline V gene are LNHDA and SQIVND (reference sequence). The V and J ends lost 7 bases and 7 bases, in that order; junction bases with no gene match: 7. CDR3 length equals 14 residues. The repertoire was sequenced with immunoSEQ multiplex PCR; TCRdb's copy has only in-frame clones and lacks some. The repertoire holds approximately 170,000 clones, with 83% as singletons. Source material: PBMCs or T cells enriched from blood (not recorded which). The chain combines TRBV19 with TRBJ2-1, with 10 bases lining up with TRBD2. The TCR originated in a woman aged 50 to 60 who had recovered from COVID-19. CDR3 region: CASNKREGGNEQFF. DNA of the CDR3: TGTGCCAGTAACAAGCGGGAGGGGGGGAATGAGCAGTTCTTC. Using reference TRBV19 and TRBJ2-1 for the parts outside the CDR3, the full variable domain is DGGITQSPKYLFRKEGQNVTLSCEQNLNHDAMYWYRQDPGQGLRLIYYSQIVNDFQKGDIAEGYSVSREKKESFPLTVTSAQKNPTAFYLCASNKREGGNEQFFGPGTRLTVL.